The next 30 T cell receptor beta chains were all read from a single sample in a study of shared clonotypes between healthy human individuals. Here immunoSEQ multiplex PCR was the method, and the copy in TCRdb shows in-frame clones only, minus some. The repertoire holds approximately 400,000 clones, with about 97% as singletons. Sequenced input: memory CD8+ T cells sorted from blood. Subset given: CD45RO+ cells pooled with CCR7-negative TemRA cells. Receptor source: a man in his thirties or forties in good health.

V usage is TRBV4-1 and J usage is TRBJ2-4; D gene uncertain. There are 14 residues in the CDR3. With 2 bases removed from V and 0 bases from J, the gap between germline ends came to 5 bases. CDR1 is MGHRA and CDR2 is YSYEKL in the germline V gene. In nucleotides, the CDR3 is TGCGCCAGCAGCCAAAGGCTAGCCAAAAACATTCAGTACTTC. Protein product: CASSQRLAKNIQYF.

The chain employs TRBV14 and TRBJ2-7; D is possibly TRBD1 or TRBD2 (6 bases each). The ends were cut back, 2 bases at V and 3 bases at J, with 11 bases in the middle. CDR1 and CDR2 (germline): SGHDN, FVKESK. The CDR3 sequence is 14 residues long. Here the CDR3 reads CASSQTGGNYEQYF. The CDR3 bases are TGTGCCAGCAGCCAAACCGGGGGCAACTACGAGCAGTACTTC.

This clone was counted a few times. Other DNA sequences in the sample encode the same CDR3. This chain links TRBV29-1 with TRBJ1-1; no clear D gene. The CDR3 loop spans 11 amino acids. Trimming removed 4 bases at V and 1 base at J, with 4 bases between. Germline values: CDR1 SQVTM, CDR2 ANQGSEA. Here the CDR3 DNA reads TGCAGCGTTGGACAGAACACTGAAGCTTTCTTT. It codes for CSVGQNTEAFF.

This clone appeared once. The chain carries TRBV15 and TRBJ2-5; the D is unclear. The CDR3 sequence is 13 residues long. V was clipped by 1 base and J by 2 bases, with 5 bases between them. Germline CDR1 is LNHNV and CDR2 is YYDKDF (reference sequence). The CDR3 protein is CATSRGQQETQYF. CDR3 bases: TGTGCCACCAGCAGAGGGCAACAAGAGACCCAGTACTTC.

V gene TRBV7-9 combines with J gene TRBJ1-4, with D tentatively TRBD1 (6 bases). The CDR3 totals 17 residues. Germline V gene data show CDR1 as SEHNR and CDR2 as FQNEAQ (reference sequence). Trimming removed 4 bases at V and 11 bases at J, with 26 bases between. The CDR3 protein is CASSSRGAAHGSWKLFF. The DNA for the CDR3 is TGTGCCAGCAGCTCACGGGGGGCAGCACATGGCTCGTGGAAACTGTTTTTT.

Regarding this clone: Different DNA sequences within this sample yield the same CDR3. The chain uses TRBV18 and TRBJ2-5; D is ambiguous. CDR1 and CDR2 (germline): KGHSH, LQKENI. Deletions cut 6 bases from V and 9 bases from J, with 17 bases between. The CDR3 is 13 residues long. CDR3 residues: CASSRHTWAAQYF. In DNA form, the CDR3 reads TGTGCCAGCTCGAGACACACATGGGCGGCCCAGTACTTC.

CDR3 residues: CASSSITPYGLLDRQFF. CDR3 in DNA: TGTGCCAGCAGCTCTATAACCCCCTATGGACTCCTCGACCGTCAGTTCTTC. The chain combines TRBV7-9 with TRBJ2-1; D may be TRBD2 (5 bases). V shed 4 bases and J shed 13 bases, with 29 bases lying between them. The CDR3 spans 17 residues. CDR1 is SEHNR, CDR2 FQNEAQ, per germline (reference sequence).

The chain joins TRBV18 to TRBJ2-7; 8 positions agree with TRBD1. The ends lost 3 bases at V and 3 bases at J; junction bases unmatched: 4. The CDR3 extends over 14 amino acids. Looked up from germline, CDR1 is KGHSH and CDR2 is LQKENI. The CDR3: CASSPRTGNYEQYF. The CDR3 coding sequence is TGTGCCAGCTCACCGAGGACAGGGAACTACGAGCAGTACTTC.

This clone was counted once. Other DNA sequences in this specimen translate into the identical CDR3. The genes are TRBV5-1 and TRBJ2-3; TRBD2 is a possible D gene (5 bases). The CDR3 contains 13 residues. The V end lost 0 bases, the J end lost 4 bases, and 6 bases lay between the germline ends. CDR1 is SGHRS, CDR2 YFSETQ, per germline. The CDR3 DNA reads TGCGCCAGCAGCTTGGAACTAGCAGATACGCAGTATTTT. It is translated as CASSLELADTQYF. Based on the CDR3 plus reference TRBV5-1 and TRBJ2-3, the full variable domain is KAGVTQTPRYLIKTRGQQVTLSCSPISGHRSVSWYQQTPGQGLQFLFEYFSETQRNKGNFPGRFSGRQFSNSRSEMNVSTLELGDSALYLCASSLELADTQYFGPGTRLTVL.

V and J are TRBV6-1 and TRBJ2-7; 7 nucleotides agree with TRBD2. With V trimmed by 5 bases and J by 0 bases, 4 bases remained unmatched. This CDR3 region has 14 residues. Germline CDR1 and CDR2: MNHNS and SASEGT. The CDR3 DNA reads TGTGCCAGCAGTACCGGGACTAACTCCTACGAGCAGTACTTC. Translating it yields CASSTGTNSYEQYF.

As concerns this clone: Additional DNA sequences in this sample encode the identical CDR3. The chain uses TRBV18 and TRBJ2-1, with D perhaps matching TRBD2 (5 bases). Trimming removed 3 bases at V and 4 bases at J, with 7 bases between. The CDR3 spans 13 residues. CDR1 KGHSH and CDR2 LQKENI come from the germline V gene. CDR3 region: CASSPGLYNEQFF. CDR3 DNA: TGTGCCAGCTCACCCGGACTGTACAATGAGCAGTTCTTC.

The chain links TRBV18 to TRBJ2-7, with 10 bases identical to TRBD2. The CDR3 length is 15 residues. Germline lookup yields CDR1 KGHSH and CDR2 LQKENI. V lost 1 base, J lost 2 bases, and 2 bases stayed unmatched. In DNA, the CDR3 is TGTGCCAGCTCACCACGAAGCGGGAGGGCCTACGAGCAGTACTTC. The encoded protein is CASSPRSGRAYEQYF. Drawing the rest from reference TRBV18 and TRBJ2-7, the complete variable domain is NAGVMQNPRHLVRRRGQEARLRCSPMKGHSHVYWYRQLPEEGLKFMVYLQKENIIDESGMPKERFSAEFPKEGPSILRIQQVVRGDSAAYFCASSPRSGRAYEQYFGPGTRLTVT.

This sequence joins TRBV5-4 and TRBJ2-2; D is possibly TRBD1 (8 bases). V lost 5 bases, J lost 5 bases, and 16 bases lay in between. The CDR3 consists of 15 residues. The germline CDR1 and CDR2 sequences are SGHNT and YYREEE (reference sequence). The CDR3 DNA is TGTGCCAGCAGGACATACAGGGGGGGAACCGGGGAGCTGTTTTTT. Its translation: CASRTYRGGTGELFF.

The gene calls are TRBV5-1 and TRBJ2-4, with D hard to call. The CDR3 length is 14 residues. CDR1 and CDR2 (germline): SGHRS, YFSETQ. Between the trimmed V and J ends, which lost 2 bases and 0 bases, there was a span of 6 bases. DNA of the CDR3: TGCGCCAGCAGCTTTGACATAGCCAAAAACATTCAGTACTTC. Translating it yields CASSFDIAKNIQYF.

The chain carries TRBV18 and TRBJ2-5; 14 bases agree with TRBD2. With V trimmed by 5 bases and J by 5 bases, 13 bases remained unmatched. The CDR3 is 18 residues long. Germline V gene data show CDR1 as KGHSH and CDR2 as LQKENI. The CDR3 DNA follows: TGTGCCAGCTCAGAAAAACCGGGACTAGCGGGAGTTCGGGAGACCCAGTACTTC. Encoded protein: CASSEKPGLAGVRETQYF.

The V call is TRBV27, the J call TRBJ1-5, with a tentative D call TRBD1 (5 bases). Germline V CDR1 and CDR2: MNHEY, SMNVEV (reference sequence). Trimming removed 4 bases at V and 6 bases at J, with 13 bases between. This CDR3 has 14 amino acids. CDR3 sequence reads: CASSSGQMSQPQHF. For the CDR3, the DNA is TGTGCCAGCAGTTCCGGACAAATGAGTCAGCCCCAGCATTTT.

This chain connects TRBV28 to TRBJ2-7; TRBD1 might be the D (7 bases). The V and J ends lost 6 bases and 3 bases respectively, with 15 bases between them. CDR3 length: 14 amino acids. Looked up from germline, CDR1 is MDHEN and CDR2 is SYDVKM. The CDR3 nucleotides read TGTGCCAGCAGACAGGGGACTGCCGTCTACGAGCAGTACTTC. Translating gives CASRQGTAVYEQYF. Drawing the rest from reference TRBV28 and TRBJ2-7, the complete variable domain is DVKVTQSSRYLVKRTGEKVFLECVQDMDHENMFWYRQDPGLGLRLIYFSYDVKMKEKGDIPEGYSVSREKKERFSLILESASTNQTSMYLCASRQGTAVYEQYFGPGTRLTVT.

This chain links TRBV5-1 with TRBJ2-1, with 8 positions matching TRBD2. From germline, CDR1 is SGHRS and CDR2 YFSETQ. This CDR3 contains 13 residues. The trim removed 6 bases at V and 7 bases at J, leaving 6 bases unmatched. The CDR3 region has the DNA TGCGCCAGCATTGGGACTAGATCGAATGAGCAGTTCTTC. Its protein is CASIGTRSNEQFF.

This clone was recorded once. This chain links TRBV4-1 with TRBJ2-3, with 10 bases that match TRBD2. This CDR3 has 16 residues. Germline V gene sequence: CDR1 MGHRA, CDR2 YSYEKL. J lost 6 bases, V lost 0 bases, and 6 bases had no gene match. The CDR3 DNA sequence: TGCGCCAGCAGCCAAGAATGGCTAGCGGGAGTGGATACGCAGTATTTT. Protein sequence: CASSQEWLAGVDTQYF.

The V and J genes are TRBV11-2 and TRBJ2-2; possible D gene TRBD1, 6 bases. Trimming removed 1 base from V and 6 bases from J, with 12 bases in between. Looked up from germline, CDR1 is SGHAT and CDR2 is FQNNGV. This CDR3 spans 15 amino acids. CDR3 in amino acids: CASSLVQGWAGELFF. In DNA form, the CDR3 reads TGTGCCAGCAGCTTAGTACAGGGTTGGGCCGGGGAGCTGTTTTTT.

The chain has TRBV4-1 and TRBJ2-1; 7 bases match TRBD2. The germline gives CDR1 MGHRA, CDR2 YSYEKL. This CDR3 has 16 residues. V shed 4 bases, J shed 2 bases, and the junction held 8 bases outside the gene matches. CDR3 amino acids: CASSPGLDKPYNEQFF. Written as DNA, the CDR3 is TGCGCCAGCAGCCCCGGACTAGATAAGCCCTACAATGAGCAGTTCTTC.

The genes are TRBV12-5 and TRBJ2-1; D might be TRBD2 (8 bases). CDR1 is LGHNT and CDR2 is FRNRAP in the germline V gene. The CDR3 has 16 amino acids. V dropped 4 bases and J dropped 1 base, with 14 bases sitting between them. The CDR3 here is CASGSGGGLSYNEQFF. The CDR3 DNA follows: TGTGCTAGTGGTTCGGGAGGGGGCCTATCCTACAATGAGCAGTTCTTC.

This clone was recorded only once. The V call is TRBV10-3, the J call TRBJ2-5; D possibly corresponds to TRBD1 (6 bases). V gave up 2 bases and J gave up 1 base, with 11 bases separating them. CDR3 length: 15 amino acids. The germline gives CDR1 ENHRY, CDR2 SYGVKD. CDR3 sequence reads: CAISEGWTAQETQYF. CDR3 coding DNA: TGTGCCATCAGTGAGGGTTGGACAGCCCAAGAGACCCAGTACTTC.

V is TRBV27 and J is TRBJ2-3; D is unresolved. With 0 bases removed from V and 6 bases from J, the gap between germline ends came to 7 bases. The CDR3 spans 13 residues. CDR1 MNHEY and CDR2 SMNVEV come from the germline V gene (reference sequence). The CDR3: CASSLSDRDTQYF. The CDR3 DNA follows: TGTGCCAGCAGTTTATCGGATAGGGATACGCAGTATTTT.

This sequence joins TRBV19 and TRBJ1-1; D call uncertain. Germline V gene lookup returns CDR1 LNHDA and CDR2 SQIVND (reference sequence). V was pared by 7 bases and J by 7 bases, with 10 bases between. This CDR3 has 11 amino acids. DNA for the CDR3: TGTGCCAGTACTTACCCGGGTGAAGCTTTCTTT. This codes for CASTYPGEAFF.

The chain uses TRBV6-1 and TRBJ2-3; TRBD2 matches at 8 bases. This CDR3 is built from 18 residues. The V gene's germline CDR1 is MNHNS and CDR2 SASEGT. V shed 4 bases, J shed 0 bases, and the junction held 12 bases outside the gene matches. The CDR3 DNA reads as TGTGCCAGCAGTGTGCGGGCAGCGGGAGTAACTAGCACAGATACGCAGTATTTT. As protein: CASSVRAAGVTSTDTQYF.

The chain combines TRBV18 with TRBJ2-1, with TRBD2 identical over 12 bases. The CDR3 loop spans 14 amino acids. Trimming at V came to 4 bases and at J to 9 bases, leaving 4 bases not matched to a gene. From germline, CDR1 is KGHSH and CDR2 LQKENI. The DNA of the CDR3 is TGTGCCAGCTCACGGACTAGCGGGACCAGTGAGCAGTTCTTC. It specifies CASSRTSGTSEQFF.

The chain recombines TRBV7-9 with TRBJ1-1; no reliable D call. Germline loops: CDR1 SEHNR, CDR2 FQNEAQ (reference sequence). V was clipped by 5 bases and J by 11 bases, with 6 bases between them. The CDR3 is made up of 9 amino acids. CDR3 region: CASSERAFF. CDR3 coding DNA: TGTGCCAGCAGCGAAAGGGCTTTCTTT.

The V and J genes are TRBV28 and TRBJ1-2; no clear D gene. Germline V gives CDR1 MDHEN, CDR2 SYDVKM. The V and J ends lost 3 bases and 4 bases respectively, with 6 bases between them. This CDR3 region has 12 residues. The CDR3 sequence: CASSFSSYGYTF. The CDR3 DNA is TGTGCCAGCAGTTTCTCGAGCTATGGCTACACCTTC.

CDR3 sequence (DNA): TGTGCCAGCCGACTAGCGGGTACCCAGTACGAGCAGTACTTC. It specifies CASRLAGTQYEQYF. The J gene is TRBJ2-7, the V gene TRBV6-1; 10 nucleotides align to TRBD2. The germline gives CDR1 MNHNS, CDR2 SASEGT. V dropped 8 bases and J dropped 4; count of bases not matched to a gene: 8. CDR3 length: 14 residues.